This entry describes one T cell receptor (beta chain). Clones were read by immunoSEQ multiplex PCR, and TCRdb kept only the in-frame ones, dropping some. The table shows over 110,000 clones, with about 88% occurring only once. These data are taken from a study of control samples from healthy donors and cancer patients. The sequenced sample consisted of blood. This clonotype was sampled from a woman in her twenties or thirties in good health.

This CDR3 reads CSASSSGRTYEQYF. DNA for the CDR3: TGCAGTGCTAGTTCTTCGGGGCGAACCTACGAGCAGTACTTC. This sequence joins TRBV20-1 and TRBJ2-7; D is perhaps TRBD1 or TRBD2 (5 bases each). The CDR3 totals 14 residues. Germline CDR1 and CDR2: DFQATT and SNEGSKA (reference sequence). Between the trimmed V and J ends, which lost 3 bases and 2 bases, there was a span of 14 bases.